This TCR beta chain was identified in a study of identical twins. TCRdb redid the calling of the 5' RACE reads with MiXCR, one entry per CDR3 protein. The sample gives approximately 530,000 distinct CDR3 sequences, approximately 20% of which show up once; 0.48% is in the top ten. A few counts support this clonotype. The V end was cut by 2 bases, the J end by 2 bases, with 8 bases between. The CDR3 runs 15 residues. Germline values: CDR1 SGHRS, CDR2 YFSETQ. These data also featured in a second study, about yellow fever vaccine responses in identical twins.

The rearrangement links TRBV5-1 to TRBJ2-6; TRBD2 might be the D (6 bases). Sequencing input: CD4+ T cells sorted from blood. This TCR derives from a woman under 30 in good health. CDR3 sequence reads: CASSFAGTGANVLTF. CDR3 in DNA: TGCGCCAGCAGCTTTGCGGGGACTGGGGCCAACGTCCTGACTTTC.